Listed here is a single T cell receptor beta chain. This table comes from immunoSEQ multiplex PCR, and its TCRdb copy is limited to in-frame clones, with some not included. The sample shows about 350,000 clones, 85% to 90% of them seen only once. The treatment here: roughly 20 received Ad26.COV2.S at low or high dose, single or two shots; 5 received placebo; per-sample allocation not given. Following the first vaccine or placebo injection, samples were taken on day 63. These data come from a study of Ad26.COV2.S vaccination and SARS-CoV-2 variants. The sequence came from a person aged 18-60 years who received the Ad26.COV2.S COVID-19 vaccine or a placebo. The specimen comprised peripheral blood, sampled in a trial of Ad26.COV2.S vaccine versus placebo.

The CDR3 region is CASSRTGGSYGYTF. The CDR3 region has the DNA TGTGCCAGCAGCCGGACAGGGGGCAGCTATGGCTACACCTTC. V gene TRBV7-8 combines with J gene TRBJ1-2, with TRBD1 matching over 11 bases. Germline V gene sequence: CDR1 SGHVS, CDR2 FQNEAQ. Trimming at V came to 5 bases and at J to 4 bases, leaving 3 bases not matched to a gene. CDR3 size: 14 residues.